This T cell receptor (beta chain) was captured in a study of spatial heterogeneity in lung cancer. Study details: Detection of beta-chain sequences consistently exceeded that of alpha-chain sequences. Mean representation of each unique TCR and UMI combination in the raw reads exceeded nine occurrences.

Study-wide findings and caveats: Ubiquitous expanded tumor TCRs appeared in blood more at resection than follow-up.

Many counts were recorded for this clonotype. Its target is unknown. V gave up 7 bases and J gave up 1 base, with 13 bases separating them. Per germline, CDR1 ENHRY and CDR2 SYGVKD. CDR3 length: 14 residues. Time point described: sample taken at primary tumor resection. From tumor, nontumor lung or frozen PBMC, whole RNA was taken unsorted for sequencing. A distinct unique molecular identifier was carried by each TCR cDNA molecule. Using its own MiXCR run on the 5' RACE reads, TCRdb lists one record per CDR3 protein. The table has 40,000 or so distinct CDR3 sequences, 4% to 6% seen once. The chain combines TRBV10-3 with TRBJ1-1; D possibly corresponds to TRBD1 (6 bases). This receptor was identified in a female donor with early-stage non-small cell lung cancer. This sample comprised PBMCs, obtained at surgery. CDR3 DNA: TGTGCCATCATGGTAGGCAGGGGGAACACTGAAGCTTTCTTT. Protein: CAIMVGRGNTEAFF.